The 3 T cell receptor beta chains reported below all come from one sample, sequenced in a study of CD8+CD57+ T cells in acquired aplastic anemia. Genomic DNA acted as the template from which TCR beta VDJ combination and CDR3 sequence profiling were carried out. TCRdb re-derived calls from the reads in MiXCR, one entry per CDR3 protein. The sample lists under 200,000 distinct CDR3 sequences, approximately 40% occurring once. The source material was sorted CD4+, CD8+, or CD8+CD57+ T cells (not recorded which) from PBMCs. These receptors all stem from a human donor in good health.

V gene TRBV20-1 combines with J gene TRBJ2-7; D might be TRBD1 (7 bases). This CDR3 spans 15 amino acids. V was clipped by 5 bases and J by 5 bases, with 22 bases between them. The V gene's germline CDR1 is DFQATT and CDR2 SNEGSKA (reference sequence). DNA of the CDR3: TGCAGTGCTCCCTCACAGACAGGGAGGAGCGACGAGCAGTACTTC. It specifies CSAPSQTGRSDEQYF.

There are many counts of this clonotype. The V and J genes are TRBV20-1 and TRBJ2-3, with TRBD2 identical over 7 bases. After removal of 1 base from V and 2 bases from J, the junction contained 9 bases not matched to a gene. Germline CDR1 and CDR2: DFQATT and SNEGSKA (reference sequence). The CDR3 runs 16 residues. The DNA for the CDR3 is TGCAGTGCTAGAGGACGTGCGGGAGAGCTCACAGATACGCAGTATTTT. Protein product: CSARGRAGELTDTQYF.

Details on this clonotype: Possible read error: a much larger clone is one base away. V and J are TRBV5-1 and TRBJ2-3; TRBD1 or TRBD2 may be the D gene (5 bases each). The CDR3 spans 12 residues. The germline CDR1 and CDR2 sequences are SGHRS and YFSETQ. CDR3 sequence: CASSRDRGTHYF. The CDR3 DNA reads as TGCGCCAGCAGCCGGGATAGGGGTACGCACTATTTT.